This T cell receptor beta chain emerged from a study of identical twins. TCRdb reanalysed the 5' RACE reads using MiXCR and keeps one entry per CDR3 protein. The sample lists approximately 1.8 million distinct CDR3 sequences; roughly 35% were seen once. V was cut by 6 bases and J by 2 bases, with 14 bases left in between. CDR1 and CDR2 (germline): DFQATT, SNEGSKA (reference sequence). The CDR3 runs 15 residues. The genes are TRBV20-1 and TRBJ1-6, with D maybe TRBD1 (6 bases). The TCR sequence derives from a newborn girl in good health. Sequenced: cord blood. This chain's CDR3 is CSARGVYPYNSPLHF. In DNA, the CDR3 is TGCAGTGCAAGGGGGGTTTACCCCTATAATTCACCCCTCCACTTT.